The 12 T cell receptor beta chains in this list originate from one sample, sequenced in a study of blood T cells in healthy people across ages. Sample-barcoded 5' priming and a J-beta primer mix drove a second PCR of about 6 to 12 cycles. TCRdb reprocessed the 5' RACE reads via MiXCR and lists one record per CDR3 protein. The sample has over 1,300,000 distinct CDR3 sequences, approximately 60% seen once. Sequenced input: blood. The receptors were sampled from a man younger than 30 in good health.

The chain combines TRBV4-3 with TRBJ2-5; 8 bases agree with TRBD2. The CDR3 sequence is 15 residues long. The V gene's germline CDR1 is LGHNA and CDR2 YSLEER. The J segment lost 6 bases and the V segment lost 0 bases, leaving 6 bases of the junction unmatched. As DNA, the CDR3 is TGCGCCAGCAGCCAAGACCCAGCGGGGGTGAAGACCCAGTACTTC. Translation gives CASSQDPAGVKTQYF.

This clonotype has just a few counts. This chain joins TRBV5-5 and TRBJ2-3, with 7 nucleotides matching TRBD2. V shed 4 bases and J 1 base; nucleotides not matched to a gene: 12. Germline lookup yields CDR1 SGHKS and CDR2 YYEKEE (reference sequence). The CDR3 contains 17 residues. The CDR3: CASSRLPWDYRTDTQYF. For the CDR3, the DNA is TGTGCCAGCAGCCGCCTCCCTTGGGACTATCGCACAGATACGCAGTATTTT.

The genes are TRBV27 and TRBJ2-1, with 7 bases that match TRBD2. Germline values: CDR1 MNHEY, CDR2 SMNVEV (reference sequence). The CDR3 is made up of 14 amino acids. The ends lost 6 bases at V and 8 bases at J; junction bases unmatched: 10. Here the CDR3 DNA reads TGTGCCAGCAGCATAGCGGGCCCGTCGGATGAGCAGTTCTTC. Amino acids: CASSIAGPSDEQFF.

The chain couples TRBV18 to TRBJ2-4; possible D gene TRBD2, 5 bases. Germline V gene lookup returns CDR1 KGHSH and CDR2 LQKENI. The CDR3 covers 14 residues. With 2 bases removed from V and 6 bases from J, the gap between germline ends came to 11 bases. CDR3 region: CASSPNREINIQYF. For the CDR3, the DNA is TGTGCCAGCTCACCAAACCGGGAAATAAACATTCAGTACTTC. Full variable domain (rest looked up from reference TRBV18 and TRBJ2-4): NAGVMQNPRHLVRRRGQEARLRCSPMKGHSHVYWYRQLPEEGLKFMVYLQKENIIDESGMPKERFSAEFPKEGPSILRIQQVVRGDSAAYFCASSPNREINIQYFGAGTRLSVL.

The chain links TRBV12-3 or TRBV12-4 to TRBJ1-3; D is perhaps TRBD1 (5 bases). This CDR3 contains 16 residues. V shed 6 bases and J shed 0 bases, with 15 bases lying between them. The CDR3 loop reads CASSLLTGTSGNTIYF. In nucleotides, the CDR3 is TGTGCCAGCAGCTTACTAACCGGGACCTCTGGAAACACCATATATTTT.

The J gene is TRBJ2-7, the V gene TRBV27, with 12 bases identical to TRBD2. The V gene's germline CDR1 is MNHEY and CDR2 SMNVEV (reference sequence). V lost 4 bases and J lost 7; bases outside the gene matches: 17. The CDR3 sequence is 18 residues long. The CDR3 loop is CASSWASGGGSLGNEQYF. CDR3 sequence (DNA): TGTGCCAGCAGTTGGGCTAGCGGGGGGGGGTCCCTCGGGAATGAGCAGTACTTC.

CDR3 sequence (DNA): TGTGCCAGCAGCCTCCTAAGCGGGACAGACGAGCAGTACTTC. Translation: CASSLLSGTDEQYF. The chain combines TRBV3-1 with TRBJ2-7; D may be TRBD1 or TRBD2 (7 bases each). CDR3 length: 14 amino acids. Trimming removed 4 bases from V and 5 bases from J, with 15 bases in between. Germline V CDR1 and CDR2: LGHDT, YNNKEL (reference sequence).

The chain carries TRBV7-9 and TRBJ1-5, with TRBD1 identical over 7 bases. CDR3 length: 16 residues. Germline CDR1 and CDR2: SEHNR and FQNEAQ (reference sequence). Unmatched junction bases numbered 6, after V lost 4 bases and J lost 0 bases. The CDR3 here is CASSSGQDYSNQPQHF. The CDR3 coding sequence is TGTGCCAGCAGCTCAGGACAGGATTATAGCAATCAGCCCCAGCATTTT.

This chain uses TRBV20-1 with TRBJ1-1; 7 bases fit TRBD1. Germline-derived CDR1 and CDR2 are DFQATT and SNEGSKA (reference sequence). Germline trimming cut 6 bases from V and 1 base from J; bases unmatched to any gene: 5. The CDR3 contains 13 residues. The CDR3 is CSAEGTENTEAFF. In DNA form, the CDR3 reads TGCAGTGCAGAGGGGACAGAGAACACTGAAGCTTTCTTT.

This chain uses TRBV20-1 with TRBJ2-5, with 7 bases identical to TRBD2. The CDR3 loop spans 14 amino acids. After removal of 6 bases from V and 2 bases from J, the junction contained 9 bases not matched to a gene. Germline V CDR1 and CDR2: DFQATT, SNEGSKA (reference sequence). CDR3 nucleotide sequence: TGCAGTGCGCCCGGGACTATACTGCAAGAGACCCAGTACTTC. Translated, it gives CSAPGTILQETQYF.

The chain couples TRBV7-9 to TRBJ1-5; 9 positions match TRBD1. The CDR3 covers 15 residues. Germline CDR1 reads SEHNR; CDR2 reads FQNEAQ (reference sequence). The V segment lost 6 bases and the J segment 5 bases; nucleotides outside the gene matches: 8. CDR3 protein: CASSPPGQGHQPQHF. The CDR3 DNA sequence: TGTGCCAGCAGTCCTCCGGGACAGGGACATCAGCCCCAGCATTTT.

V usage is TRBV12-5 and J usage is TRBJ2-4; 7 nucleotides agree with TRBD2. The J call is in doubt because the DNA end fits TRBJ2-7 better. The CDR3 contains 11 residues. Germline V gene sequence: CDR1 LGHNT, CDR2 FRNRAP. The CDR3 coding sequence is TGTGCTAGGGGAGGGGTCTACGAGCAGTACTTC. Translation gives CARGGVYEQYF.